These 6 T cell receptor beta chains were all obtained from the same sample, sequenced in a study of T cell responses to AZD1222 COVID-19 vaccine. Using immunoSEQ multiplex PCR, the repertoire was profiled, and TCRdb retains in-frame clones only, with some absent. This table holds over 130,000 clones, more than 85% found once. The source material was peripheral blood, sampled 28 days after the second AZD1222 dose. All receptors come from an adult who received the AZD1222 COVID-19 vaccine.

The rearrangement links TRBV6-2 or TRBV6-3 to TRBJ2-7; possible D gene TRBD2, 6 bases. Trimming took off 4 bases at V and 7 bases at J, with 17 bases between the two ends. CDR3 length equals 14 residues. The germline V gene has CDR1 MNHEY and CDR2 SVGEGT. The CDR3 loop reads CASSFAGEAGEQYF. Here the CDR3 DNA reads TGTGCCAGCAGTTTCGCCGGAGAGGCGGGGGAGCAGTACTTC.

The chain is built from TRBV28 and TRBJ1-4; D not certain. CDR1 MDHEN and CDR2 SYDVKM come from the germline V gene. V was shortened by 6 bases and J by 7 bases, with 9 bases between the two germline ends. The CDR3 sequence is 12 residues long. The DNA of the CDR3 is TGTGCCAGCAGCCTGACGAGTGAAAAACTGTTTTTT. Translating gives CASSLTSEKLFF.

This chain links TRBV28 with TRBJ1-5; the D is unclear. The CDR3 is made up of 18 amino acids. Per the germline V gene, CDR1 is MDHEN and CDR2 is SYDVKM. The V gene lost 5 bases and the J gene lost 2 bases, with 22 bases spanning the gap. Here the CDR3 reads CASSPMNGVMGGNQPQHF. In nucleotides, the CDR3 is TGTGCCAGCAGTCCGATGAATGGGGTCATGGGCGGCAATCAGCCCCAGCATTTT.

The chain recombines TRBV7-2 with TRBJ2-3, with D tentatively TRBD2 (6 bases). The germline V gene encodes CDR1 SGHTA and CDR2 FQGNSA. V lost 1 base to trimming and J lost 6 bases, with 17 bases between them. The CDR3 runs 16 residues. The CDR3 loop is CASSLVSGRSGDTQYF. DNA for the CDR3: TGTGCCAGCAGCTTAGTGTCCGGGAGATCAGGGGATACGCAGTATTTT.

The rearrangement uses TRBV3-1 (or the pseudogene TRBV3-2) and TRBJ1-4; 9 nucleotides align to TRBD1. Germline V gives CDR1 LGHDT, CDR2 YNNKEL (reference sequence). This CDR3 comprises 14 residues. J lost 6 bases, V lost 2 bases, and 1 base had no gene match. CDR3 in DNA: TGTGCCAGCAGCCAATGGACAGGGGATGAAAAACTGTTTTTT. Encoded protein: CASSQWTGDEKLFF.

This clone showed up just once. This rearrangement joins TRBV5-1 to TRBJ2-1, with D perhaps matching TRBD1 or TRBD2 (5 bases each). V dropped 4 bases and J dropped 6 bases, with 17 bases sitting between them. Germline CDR1 and CDR2: SGHRS and YFSETQ. The CDR3 spans 15 residues. CDR3: CASSPVQGEGNEQFF. CDR3 sequence (DNA): TGCGCCAGCAGCCCGGTTCAGGGAGAGGGCAATGAGCAGTTCTTC. Supplemented by reference TRBV5-1 and TRBJ2-1, the full variable domain reads KAGVTQTPRYLIKTRGQQVTLSCSPISGHRSVSWYQQTPGQGLQFLFEYFSETQRNKGNFPGRFSGRQFSNSRSEMNVSTLELGDSALYLCASSPVQGEGNEQFFGPGTRLTVL.